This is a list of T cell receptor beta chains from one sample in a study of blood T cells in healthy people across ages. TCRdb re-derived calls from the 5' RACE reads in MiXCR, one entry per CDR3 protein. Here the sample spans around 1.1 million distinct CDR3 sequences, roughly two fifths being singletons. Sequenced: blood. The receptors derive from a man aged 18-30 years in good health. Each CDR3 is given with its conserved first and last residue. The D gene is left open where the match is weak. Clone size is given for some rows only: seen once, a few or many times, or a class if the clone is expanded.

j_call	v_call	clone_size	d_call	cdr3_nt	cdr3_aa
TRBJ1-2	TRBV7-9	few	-	TGTGCCAGCAGCCCCAGATGGGCCTATCAAGGCTACACCTTC	CASSPRWAYQGYTF
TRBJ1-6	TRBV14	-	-	TGTGCCAGCAGCCAGACAAGTAGGTCACCCCTCCACTTT	CASSQTSRSPLHF
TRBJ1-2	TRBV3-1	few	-	TGTGCCAGCAGCCAAGATGCGGGGTACCAGGGCTACACCTTC	CASSQDAGYQGYTF
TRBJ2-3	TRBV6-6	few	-	TGTGCCAGCAGAACTAGTATCAAGACAGATACGCAGTATTTT	CASRTSIKTDTQYF
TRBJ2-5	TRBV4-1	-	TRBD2	TGCGCCAGCAAGCTCGAGCGGGGGGTGGACAATGAGCAGTACTTC	CASKLERGVDNEQYF
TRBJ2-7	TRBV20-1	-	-	TGCAGTGCTAGACCGGGACCAGTCTACGAGCAGTACTTC	CSARPGPVYEQYF
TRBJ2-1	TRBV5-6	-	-	TGTGCCAGCAGCTTGGGAATAGGGCCGAATGAGCAGTTCTTC	CASSLGIGPNEQFF
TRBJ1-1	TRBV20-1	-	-	TGCAGTGCTAGTAAGCCGCTGAACACTGAAGCTTTCTTT	CSASKPLNTEAFF
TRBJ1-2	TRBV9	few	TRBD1	TGTGCCAGCAGCGTAGGGGACAGGGGGCAAGGTGGCTACACCTTC	CASSVGDRGQGGYTF
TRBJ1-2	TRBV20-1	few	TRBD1	TGCAGTGCTAGAGGAACCCGTAGGCAGGGGGACTATGGCTACACCTTC	CSARGTRRQGDYGYTF
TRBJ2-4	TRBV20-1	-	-	TGCAGTGCTTTCGGGGGACACACAAAAAACATTCAGTACTTC	CSAFGGHTKNIQYF
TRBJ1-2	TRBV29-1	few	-	TGCAGCGTTGACGAGGGATCGGTCTATGGCTACACCTTC	CSVDEGSVYGYTF
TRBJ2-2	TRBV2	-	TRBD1	TGTGCCAGCAGTGTAGCAGGGGGCGGCACCGGGGAGCTGTTTTTT	CASSVAGGGTGELFF
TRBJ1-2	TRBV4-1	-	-	TGCGCCAGCAGCCAAGATCTGGACGCCCGCAGGGGCTACACCTTC	CASSQDLDARRGYTF
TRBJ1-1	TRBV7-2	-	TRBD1	TGTGCCAGCAGCCAGGGACAGGAGAACATTGAAGCTTTCTTT	CASSQGQENIEAFF
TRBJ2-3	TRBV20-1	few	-	TGCAGTGCCCTGCCTGGGCTACTCGAGGGAGATACGCAGTATTTT	CSALPGLLEGDTQYF
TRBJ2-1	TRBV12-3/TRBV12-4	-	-	TGTCCCAGCAGTTTATGGCAGGGGGGTCAGTTCTTC	CPSSLWQGGQFF
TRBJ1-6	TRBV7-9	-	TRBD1	TGTGCCAGCAGCGGGGACAGCGGGAATTCACCCCTCCACTTT	CASSGDSGNSPLHF
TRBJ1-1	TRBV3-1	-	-	TGTGCCAGCAGCCGGAACGGCGGGTCTGGTGAAGCTTTCTTT	CASSRNGGSGEAFF
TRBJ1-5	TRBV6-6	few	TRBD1	TGTGCCAGCACCACAGGGGGAGCCCAGCATTTT	CASTTGGAQHF
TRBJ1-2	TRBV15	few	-	TGTGCCACCAGCAGGAATCTTCATCGACAGGAGAGGAACTATGGCTACACCTTC	CATSRNLHRQERNYGYTF
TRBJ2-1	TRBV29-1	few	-	TGCAGCGTCCGACGAGGAGACTCCTACAATGAGCAGTTCTTC	CSVRRGDSYNEQFF
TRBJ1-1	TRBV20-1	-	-	TGCAGTGCTAGCCAGGACACGAACACTGAAGCTTTCTTT	CSASQDTNTEAFF
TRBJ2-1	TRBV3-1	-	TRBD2	TGTGCCAGCAGCCAAGATGCGAGCGGGGGGTACAATGAGCAGTTCTTC	CASSQDASGGYNEQFF
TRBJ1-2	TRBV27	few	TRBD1	TGTGCCAGCGCTGGGGGGACAGGAGCTAACTATGGCTACACCTTC	CASAGGTGANYGYTF
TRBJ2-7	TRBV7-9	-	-	TGTGCCAGCAGCTTAAATCGTCAGGAGGAGTACTTC	CASSLNRQEEYF
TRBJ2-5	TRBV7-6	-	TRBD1	TGTGCCAGCAGCGCCGGGACAGGGTCCCAAGAGACCCAGTACTTC	CASSAGTGSQETQYF
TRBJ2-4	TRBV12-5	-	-	TGTGCTAGTGTTCTAGCCAAAAACATTCAGTACTTC	CASVLAKNIQYF
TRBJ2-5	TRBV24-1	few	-	TGTGCCACCGGCGATATGGGGTTGCGGTACTTC	CATGDMGLRYF
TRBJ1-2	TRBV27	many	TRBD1	TGTGCCAGCGCCCGGGACAGGGAACTCTATGGCTACACCTTC	CASARDRELYGYTF
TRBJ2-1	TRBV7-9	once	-	TGTGCCAGCATCCCCGGGCCACCTTACAATGAGCAGTTCTTC	CASIPGPPYNEQFF
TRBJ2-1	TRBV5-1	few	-	TGCGCCAGCAGCTCTATAATCGGGGTAAGGGATGAGCAGTTCTTC	CASSSIIGVRDEQFF
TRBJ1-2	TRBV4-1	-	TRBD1	TGCGCCAGCAGCCAAGATGATAACAGGGGCGGCTATGGCTACACCTTC	CASSQDDNRGGYGYTF
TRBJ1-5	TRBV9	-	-	TGTGCCAGCAGCGCTTCCAGTTATAGCAATCAGCCCCAGCATTTT	CASSASSYSNQPQHF